The 6 T cell receptor beta chains given below trace back to one sample, sequenced in a study of blood T cell repertoires in COVID-19. Only in-frame clones appear in the TCRdb table, and some are missing; sequencing was by immunoSEQ multiplex PCR. The table shows more than 10,000 clones, with nearly 90% occurring only once. The sequencing input was peripheral blood. The origin of the receptors is a human donor in a cohort sampled during active COVID-19.

This rearrangement joins TRBV19 to TRBJ1-2; 12 bases map to TRBD1. The germline CDR1 and CDR2 sequences are LNHDA and SQIVND (reference sequence). This CDR3 has 15 amino acids. With 8 bases clipped from V and 3 bases from J, the junction kept 7 bases outside the gene matches. The CDR3 is CASRDRGRADYGYTF. The CDR3 DNA reads as TGTGCCAGTCGGGACAGGGGGCGAGCGGACTATGGCTACACCTTC.

The gene calls are TRBV3-1 (or the pseudogene TRBV3-2) and TRBJ1-1; 11 bases agree with TRBD1. The CDR3 is 14 residues long. The germline CDR1 and CDR2 sequences are LGHDT and YNNKEL (reference sequence). V was clipped by 5 bases and J by 6 bases; unmatched bases: 5. The CDR3 is CASSMPGQGAEAFF. CDR3 nucleotides: TGTGCCAGCAGCATGCCGGGACAGGGGGCTGAAGCTTTCTTT.

The chain carries TRBV6-5 and TRBJ2-1, with TRBD2 matching 7 bases. The V gene end was trimmed by 10 bases and the J gene end by 9 bases; junction bases not matched to a gene: 15. Germline V lookup: CDR1 MNHEY, CDR2 SVGAGI. The CDR3 consists of 14 residues. In DNA form, the CDR3 reads TGTGCCACGGGATCGGGCGGGGGAGGGTTTGAGCAGTTCTTC. Encoded protein: CATGSGGGGFEQFF.

This chain links TRBV18 with TRBJ1-6; D call uncertain. Germline CDR1 KGHSH, CDR2 LQKENI. This CDR3 has 14 amino acids. V dropped 1 base and J dropped 8 bases, with 9 bases sitting between them. The CDR3 sequence: CASSPLGMDSPLHF. CDR3 in DNA: TGTGCCAGCTCACCACTCGGGATGGATTCACCCCTCCACTTT.

J is TRBJ2-5 and V is TRBV5-1; TRBD2 matches at 10 bases. This CDR3 contains 15 residues. Germline V gene sequence: CDR1 SGHRS, CDR2 YFSETQ. The ends lost 0 bases at V and 2 bases at J; junction bases unmatched: 1. This CDR3 is CASSLGTSGQETQYF. The DNA for the CDR3 is TGCGCCAGCAGCTTGGGGACTAGCGGTCAAGAGACCCAGTACTTC.

The chain combines TRBV7-6 with TRBJ2-7; a possible D gene is TRBD2 (5 bases). Germline CDR1 and CDR2: SGHVS and FNYEAQ. This CDR3 spans 14 amino acids. V was pared by 5 bases and J by 0 bases, with 11 bases between. The chain's CDR3 is CASSPTGNSYEQYF. DNA for the CDR3: TGTGCCAGCAGCCCTACCGGGAACTCCTACGAGCAGTACTTC.